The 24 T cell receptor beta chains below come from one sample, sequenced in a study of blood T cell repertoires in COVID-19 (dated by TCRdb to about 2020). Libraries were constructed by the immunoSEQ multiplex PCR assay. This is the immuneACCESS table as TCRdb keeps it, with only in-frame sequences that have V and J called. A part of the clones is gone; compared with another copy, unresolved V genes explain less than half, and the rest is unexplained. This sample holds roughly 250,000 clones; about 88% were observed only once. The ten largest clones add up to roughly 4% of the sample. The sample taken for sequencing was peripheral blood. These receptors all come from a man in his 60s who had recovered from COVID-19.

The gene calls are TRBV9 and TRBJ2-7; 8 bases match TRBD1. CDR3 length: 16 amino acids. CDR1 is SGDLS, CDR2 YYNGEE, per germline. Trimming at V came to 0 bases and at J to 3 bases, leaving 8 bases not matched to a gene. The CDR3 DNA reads TGTGCCAGCAGCGTAGCTGGCCAGGGGGCTTTCTACGAGCAGTACTTC. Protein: CASSVAGQGAFYEQYF. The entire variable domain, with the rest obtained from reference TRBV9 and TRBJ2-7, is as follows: DSGVTQTPKHLITATGQRVTLRCSPRSGDLSVYWYQQSLDQGLQFLIQYYNGEERAKGNILERFSAQQFPDLHSELNLSSLELGDSALYFCASSVAGQGAFYEQYFGPGTRLTVT.

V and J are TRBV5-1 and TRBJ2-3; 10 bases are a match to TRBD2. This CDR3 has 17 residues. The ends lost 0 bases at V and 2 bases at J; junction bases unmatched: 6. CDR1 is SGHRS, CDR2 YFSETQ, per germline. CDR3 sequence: CASSLGRAGGITDTQYF. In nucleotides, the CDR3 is TGCGCCAGCAGCTTGGGAAGAGCGGGGGGGATCACAGATACGCAGTATTTT.

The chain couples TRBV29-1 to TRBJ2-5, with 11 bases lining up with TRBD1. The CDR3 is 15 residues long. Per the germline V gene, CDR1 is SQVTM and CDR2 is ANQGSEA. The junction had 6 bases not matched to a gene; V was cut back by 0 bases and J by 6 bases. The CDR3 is CSVEDGTGGGKTQYF. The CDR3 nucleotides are TGCAGCGTTGAAGATGGGACAGGGGGGGGAAAGACCCAGTACTTC.

In DNA, the CDR3 is TGTGCCAGCAGCTTAGATCTGGGGAGGGGAGATACGCAGTATTTT. Its translation is CASSLDLGRGDTQYF. The chain is built from TRBV11-3 and TRBJ2-3, with 7 positions matching TRBD2. This CDR3 comprises 15 residues. The trim removed 0 bases at V and 5 bases at J, leaving 5 bases unmatched. CDR1 is SGHNT and CDR2 is YENEEA in the germline V gene.

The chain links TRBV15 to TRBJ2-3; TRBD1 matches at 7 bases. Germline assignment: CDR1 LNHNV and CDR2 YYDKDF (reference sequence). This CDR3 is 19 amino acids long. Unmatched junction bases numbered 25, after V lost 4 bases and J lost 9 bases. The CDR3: CATSIHVTRHDRPGQTQYF. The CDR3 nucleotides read TGTGCCACCAGCATACACGTTACAAGACATGATCGCCCGGGACAGACGCAGTATTTT.

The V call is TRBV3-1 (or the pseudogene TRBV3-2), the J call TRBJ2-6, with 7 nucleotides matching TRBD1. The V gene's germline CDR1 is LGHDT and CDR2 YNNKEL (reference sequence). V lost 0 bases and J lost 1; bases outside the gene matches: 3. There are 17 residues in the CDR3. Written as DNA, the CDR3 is TGTGCCAGCAGCCAAGACGTCAGGGGGTCTGGGGCCAACGTCCTGACTTTC. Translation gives CASSQDVRGSGANVLTF.

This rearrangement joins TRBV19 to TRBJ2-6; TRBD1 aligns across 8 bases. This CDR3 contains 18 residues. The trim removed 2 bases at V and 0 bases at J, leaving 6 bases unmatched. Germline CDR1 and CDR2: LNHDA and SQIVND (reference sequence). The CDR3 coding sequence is TGTGCCAGTAGTATAACGCAGGGGGCCCCCTCTGGGGCCAACGTCCTGACTTTC. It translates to CASSITQGAPSGANVLTF.

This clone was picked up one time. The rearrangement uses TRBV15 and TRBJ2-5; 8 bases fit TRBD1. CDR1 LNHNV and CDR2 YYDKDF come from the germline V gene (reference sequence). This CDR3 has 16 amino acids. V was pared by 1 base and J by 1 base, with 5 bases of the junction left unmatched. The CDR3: CATSRGAGGLQETQYF. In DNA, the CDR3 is TGTGCCACCAGCAGAGGGGCAGGGGGCCTCCAAGAGACCCAGTACTTC.

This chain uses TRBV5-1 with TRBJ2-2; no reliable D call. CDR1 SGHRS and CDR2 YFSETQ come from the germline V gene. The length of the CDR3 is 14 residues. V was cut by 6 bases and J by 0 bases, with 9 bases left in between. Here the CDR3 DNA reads TGCGCCAGCATGAGACTGCCGAACACCGGGGAGCTGTTTTTT. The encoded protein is CASMRLPNTGELFF.

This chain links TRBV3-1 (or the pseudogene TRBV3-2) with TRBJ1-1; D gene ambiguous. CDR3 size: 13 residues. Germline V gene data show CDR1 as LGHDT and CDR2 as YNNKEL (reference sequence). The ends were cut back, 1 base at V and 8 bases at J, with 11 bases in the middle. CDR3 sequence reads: CASSQVTGIEAFF. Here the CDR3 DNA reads TGTGCCAGCAGCCAAGTAACGGGGATAGAAGCTTTCTTT.

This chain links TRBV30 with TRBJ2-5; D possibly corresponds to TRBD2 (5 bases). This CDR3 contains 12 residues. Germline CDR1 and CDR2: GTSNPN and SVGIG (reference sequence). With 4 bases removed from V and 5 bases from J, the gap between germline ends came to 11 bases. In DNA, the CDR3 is TGTGCCTGGATGAGGGTAGGGGAGACCCAGTACTTC. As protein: CAWMRVGETQYF.

CDR3 bases: TGTGCCAGCAGCAAAAGGAAGGTCCTAGCTACTTCCTCTGGGGCCAACGTCCTGACTTTC. Translation gives CASSKRKVLATSSGANVLTF. The rearrangement uses TRBV21-1 and TRBJ2-6; the table names TRBD2, a call not compared with the DNA. TRBV21-1 is a listed pseudogene. The CDR3 totals 20 residues.

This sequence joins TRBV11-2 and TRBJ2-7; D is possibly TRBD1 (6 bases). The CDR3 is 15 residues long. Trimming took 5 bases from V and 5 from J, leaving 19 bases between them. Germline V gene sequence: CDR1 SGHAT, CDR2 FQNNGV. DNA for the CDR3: TGTGCCAGCAGCGTCTTCCCAGGGGAAAGGAACGAGCAGTACTTC. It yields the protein CASSVFPGERNEQYF.

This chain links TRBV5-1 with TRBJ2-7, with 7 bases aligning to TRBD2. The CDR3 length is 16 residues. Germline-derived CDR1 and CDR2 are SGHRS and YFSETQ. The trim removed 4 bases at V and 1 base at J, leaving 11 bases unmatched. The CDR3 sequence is CASSQGTTQKSYEQYF. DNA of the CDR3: TGCGCCAGCAGCCAAGGGACTACTCAGAAGTCCTACGAGCAGTACTTC. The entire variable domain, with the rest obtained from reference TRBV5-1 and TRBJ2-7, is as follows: KAGVTQTPRYLIKTRGQQVTLSCSPISGHRSVSWYQQTPGQGLQFLFEYFSETQRNKGNFPGRFSGRQFSNSRSEMNVSTLELGDSALYLCASSQGTTQKSYEQYFGPGTRLTVT.

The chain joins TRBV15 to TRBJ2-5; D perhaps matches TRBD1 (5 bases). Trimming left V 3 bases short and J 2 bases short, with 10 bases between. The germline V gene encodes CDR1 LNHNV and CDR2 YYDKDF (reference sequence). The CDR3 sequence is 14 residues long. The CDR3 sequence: CATSRGQSQETQYF. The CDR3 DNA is TGTGCCACCAGCAGGGGGCAGTCTCAAGAGACCCAGTACTTC.

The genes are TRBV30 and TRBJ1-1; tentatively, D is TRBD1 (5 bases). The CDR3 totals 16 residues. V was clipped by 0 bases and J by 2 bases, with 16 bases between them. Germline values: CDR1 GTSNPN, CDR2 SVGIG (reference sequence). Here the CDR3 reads CAWSVRRRRGNTEAFF. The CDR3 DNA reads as TGTGCCTGGAGTGTACGCAGGAGGAGGGGAAACACTGAAGCTTTCTTT.

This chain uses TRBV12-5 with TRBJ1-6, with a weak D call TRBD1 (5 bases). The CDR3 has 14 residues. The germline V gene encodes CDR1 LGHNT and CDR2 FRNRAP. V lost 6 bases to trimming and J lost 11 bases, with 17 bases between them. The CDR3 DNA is TGTGCTAGTGGGGAGACAGACAAGAGGACACCCCTCCACTTT. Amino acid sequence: CASGETDKRTPLHF.

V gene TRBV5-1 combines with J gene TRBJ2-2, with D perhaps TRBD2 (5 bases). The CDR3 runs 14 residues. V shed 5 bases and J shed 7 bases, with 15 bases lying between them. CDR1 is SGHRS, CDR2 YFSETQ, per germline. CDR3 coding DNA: TGCGCCAGCAGTTCCGGGAACTCCCTCGGGGAGCTGTTTTTT. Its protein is CASSSGNSLGELFF.

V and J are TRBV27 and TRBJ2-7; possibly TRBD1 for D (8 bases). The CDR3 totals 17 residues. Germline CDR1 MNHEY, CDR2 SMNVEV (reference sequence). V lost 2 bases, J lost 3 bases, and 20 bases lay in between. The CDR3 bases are TGTGCCAGCAGTTTACGGGCTCGGACAGGGAGGGTCTACGAGCAGTACTTC. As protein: CASSLRARTGRVYEQYF.

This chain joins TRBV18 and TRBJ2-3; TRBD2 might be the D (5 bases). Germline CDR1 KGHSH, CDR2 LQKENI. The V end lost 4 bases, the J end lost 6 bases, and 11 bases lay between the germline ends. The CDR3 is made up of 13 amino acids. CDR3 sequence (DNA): TGTGCCAGCTCACTGGGGAGTTTGGATACGCAGTATTTT. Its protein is CASSLGSLDTQYF. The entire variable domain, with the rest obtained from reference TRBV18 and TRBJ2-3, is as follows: NAGVMQNPRHLVRRRGQEARLRCSPMKGHSHVYWYRQLPEEGLKFMVYLQKENIIDESGMPKERFSAEFPKEGPSILRIQQVVRGDSAAYFCASSLGSLDTQYFGPGTRLTVL.

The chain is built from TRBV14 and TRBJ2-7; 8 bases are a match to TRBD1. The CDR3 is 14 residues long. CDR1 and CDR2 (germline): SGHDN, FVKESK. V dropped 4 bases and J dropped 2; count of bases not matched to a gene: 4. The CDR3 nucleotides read TGTGCCAGCAGCCCGGGACAGGCCGCCTACGAGCAGTACTTC. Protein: CASSPGQAAYEQYF.

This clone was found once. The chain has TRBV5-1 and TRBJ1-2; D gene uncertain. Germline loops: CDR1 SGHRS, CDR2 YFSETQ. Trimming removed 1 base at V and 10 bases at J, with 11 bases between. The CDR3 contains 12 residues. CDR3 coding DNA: TGCGCCAGCAGCTTGAGTCAGGTGGACTACACCTTC. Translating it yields CASSLSQVDYTF.

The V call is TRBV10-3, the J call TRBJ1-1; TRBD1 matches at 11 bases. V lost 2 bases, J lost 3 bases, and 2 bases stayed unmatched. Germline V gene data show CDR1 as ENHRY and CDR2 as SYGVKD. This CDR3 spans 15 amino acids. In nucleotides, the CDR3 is TGTGCCATCAGTGAGGGGACAGGGGGGTACACTGAAGCTTTCTTT. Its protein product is CAISEGTGGYTEAFF.

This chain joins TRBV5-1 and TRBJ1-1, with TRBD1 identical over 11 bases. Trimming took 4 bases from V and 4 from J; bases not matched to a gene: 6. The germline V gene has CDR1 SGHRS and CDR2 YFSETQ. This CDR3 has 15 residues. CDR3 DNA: TGCGCCAGCAGCCCCTGGACAGGGGGCATCACTGAAGCTTTCTTT. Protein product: CASSPWTGGITEAFF.